These 23 T cell receptor beta chains originate from one sample sequenced in a study of technical replicates of blood from a handful of donors. Here immunoSEQ multiplex PCR was the method, and the copy in TCRdb shows in-frame clones only, minus some. The table shows fewer than 90,000 clones, with just under 97% occurring only once. Input material: T cells isolated from PBMCs. The receptors derive from a human donor in good health.

The chain joins TRBV20-1 to TRBJ1-1; a weak D match, TRBD1 (5 bases). This CDR3 spans 11 amino acids. Trimming took off 8 bases at V and 0 bases at J, with 7 bases between the two ends. Per germline, CDR1 DFQATT and CDR2 SNEGSKA (reference sequence). The CDR3 coding sequence is TGCAGTTCCAGGGTGAACACTGAAGCTTTCTTT. Its translation is CSSRVNTEAFF.

This chain uses TRBV9 with TRBJ2-7, with 16 positions matching TRBD2. Losses at the gene ends were 2 bases for V and 6 bases for J; bases not matched to a gene: 2. The CDR3 is 15 residues long. Germline-derived CDR1 and CDR2 are SGDLS and YYNGEE. The CDR3 sequence: CASSVGLAGGFEQYF. CDR3 sequence (DNA): TGTGCCAGCAGCGTGGGACTAGCGGGAGGGTTCGAGCAGTACTTC.

This rearrangement joins TRBV12-5 to TRBJ1-1; D call uncertain. Germline loops: CDR1 LGHNT, CDR2 FRNRAP. The CDR3 consists of 15 residues. Trimming cost V 0 bases and J 1 base, with 9 bases left between them. CDR3 region: CASGLVLSSNTEAFF. In DNA, the CDR3 is TGTGCTAGTGGTTTGGTACTATCCTCGAACACTGAAGCTTTCTTT.

The V and J genes are TRBV7-8 and TRBJ1-2; no definite D call. The V gene lost 2 bases and the J gene lost 2 bases, with 6 bases spanning the gap. The CDR3 sequence is 13 residues long. Germline CDR1 is SGHVS and CDR2 is FQNEAQ. The CDR3 bases are TGTGCCAGCAGCTTACGAGTGAACTATGGCTACACCTTC. This sequence encodes CASSLRVNYGYTF.

This clone has just a few counts. V gene TRBV9 combines with J gene TRBJ1-2, with 7 bases fitting TRBD1. CDR3 length equals 15 residues. CDR1 is SGDLS and CDR2 is YYNGEE in the germline V gene. With 0 bases clipped from V and 7 bases from J, the junction kept 9 bases outside the gene matches. CDR3 sequence: CASSVADRAGSGYTF. CDR3 bases: TGTGCCAGCAGCGTAGCTGACAGGGCCGGTAGTGGCTACACCTTC.

The CDR3 DNA is TGTGCCAGCAGCTTGTACGGGACAGGGGACTACGAGCAGTACTTC. Residues: CASSLYGTGDYEQYF. The rearrangement joins TRBV11-3 to TRBJ2-7; 10 bases fit TRBD1. The V and J ends lost 3 bases and 3 bases, in that order; junction bases with no gene match: 5. CDR3 length equals 15 residues. The germline gives CDR1 SGHNT, CDR2 YENEEA.

This clone was counted a single time. The chain uses TRBV2 and TRBJ2-5, with 8 bases lining up with TRBD1. The CDR3 is 15 residues long. V dropped 10 bases and J dropped 5; count of bases not matched to a gene: 15. Germline V gives CDR1 SNHLY, CDR2 FYNNEI. CDR3 amino acids: CATRVWTGIGETQYF. Here the CDR3 DNA reads TGTGCCACCCGTGTGTGGACAGGGATAGGGGAGACCCAGTACTTC.

The rearrangement joins TRBV9 to TRBJ1-1, with D unresolved. V lost 0 bases and J lost 0, with 6 bases in between. CDR1 is SGDLS and CDR2 is YYNGEE in the germline V gene. The CDR3 is 14 amino acids. The CDR3 region is CASSVGDLNTEAFF. CDR3 in DNA: TGTGCCAGCAGCGTAGGAGACTTGAACACTGAAGCTTTCTTT.

This clone was seen a single time. V gene TRBV7-9 combines with J gene TRBJ1-5; TRBD1 is a possible D gene (6 bases). Germline V gene lookup returns CDR1 SEHNR and CDR2 FQNEAQ (reference sequence). Trimming cost V 4 bases and J 4 bases, with 14 bases left between them. This CDR3 has 15 amino acids. The CDR3 loop reads CASSSNRESNQPQHF. The CDR3 nucleotides read TGTGCCAGCAGCTCAAACAGGGAGTCGAATCAGCCCCAGCATTTT. The full variable domain, with the rest looked up from reference TRBV7-9 and TRBJ1-5, is DTGVSQNPRHKITKRGQNVTFRCDPISEHNRLYWYRQTLGQGPEFLTYFQNEAQLEKSRLLSDRFSAERPKGSFSTLEIQRTEQGDSAMYLCASSSNRESNQPQHFGDGTRLSIL.

The chain couples TRBV7-3 to TRBJ2-3; D not resolved. The length of the CDR3 is 14 residues. The V gene's germline CDR1 is SGHTA and CDR2 FQGTGA. V was shortened by 1 base and J by 2 bases, with 7 bases between the two germline ends. Here the CDR3 DNA reads TGTGCCAGCAGCTTAAACGCTAACACAGATACGCAGTATTTT. Its protein product is CASSLNANTDTQYF. Full variable domain (remainder filled in from reference TRBV7-3 and TRBJ2-3): GAGVSQTPSNKVTEKGKYVELRCDPISGHTALYWYRQSLGQGPEFLIYFQGTGAADDSGLPNDRFFAVRPEGSVSTLKIQRTERGDSAVYLCASSLNANTDTQYFGPGTRLTVL.

The CDR3 nucleotides are TGTGCCAGCAGCGCGGGACTCCTCGGCTCCGGGGAGCTGTTTTTT. Amino acids: CASSAGLLGSGELFF. This rearrangement joins TRBV5-4 to TRBJ2-2; possibly TRBD2 for D (6 bases). The V gene's germline CDR1 is SGHNT and CDR2 YYREEE (reference sequence). V was shortened by 4 bases and J by 6 bases, with 16 bases between the two germline ends. CDR3 size: 15 residues.

The J gene is TRBJ1-4, the V gene TRBV7-9, with 7 bases matching TRBD1. Germline assignment: CDR1 SEHNR and CDR2 FQNEAQ (reference sequence). CDR3 length: 13 amino acids. After removal of 3 bases from V and 12 bases from J, the junction contained 7 bases not matched to a gene. The CDR3 nucleotides are TGTGCCAGCAGCTTCGTCAGGGGGGCAGAACTGTTTTTT. Translation gives CASSFVRGAELFF.

This clone was seen a single time. This sequence joins TRBV27 and TRBJ2-7; TRBD2 matches at 7 bases. This CDR3 is built from 16 residues. Germline V CDR1 and CDR2: MNHEY, SMNVEV (reference sequence). V lost 6 bases to trimming and J lost 0 bases; unmatched junction nucleotides: 11. This chain's CDR3 is CASSLGEGLGSYEQYF. As DNA, the CDR3 is TGTGCCAGCAGCCTAGGGGAGGGGCTAGGCTCCTACGAGCAGTACTTC.

The rearrangement uses TRBV27 and TRBJ1-5, with a weak D call TRBD1 (6 bases). The CDR3 is 15 amino acids. V shed 1 base and J shed 3 bases, with 10 bases lying between them. In germline, CDR1 is MNHEY, CDR2 SMNVEV (reference sequence). The CDR3: CASSLLTGPNQPQHF. The CDR3 bases are TGTGCCAGCAGTTTATTGACAGGCCCCAATCAGCCCCAGCATTTT.

The CDR3 spells CASSPGLAGNNEQFF. Written as DNA, the CDR3 is TGCGCCAGCAGCCCCGGACTAGCGGGAAACAATGAGCAGTTCTTC. The rearrangement joins TRBV4-1 to TRBJ2-1; 12 bases agree with TRBD2. The junction had 3 bases not matched to a gene; V was cut back by 4 bases and J by 5 bases. In germline, CDR1 is MGHRA, CDR2 YSYEKL. CDR3 length equals 15 residues.

V gene TRBV29-1 combines with J gene TRBJ1-2, with D unclear. V lost 1 base to trimming and J lost 6 bases, with 12 bases between them. CDR3 length: 13 amino acids. Per the germline V gene, CDR1 is SQVTM and CDR2 is ANQGSEA. The DNA for the CDR3 is TGCAGCGTTGAAGGTTGGACTAGAGATGGCTACACCTTC. Protein: CSVEGWTRDGYTF.

The rearrangement uses TRBV6-6 and TRBJ2-2; the match to TRBD1 covers 7 bases. The CDR3 length is 15 residues. CDR1 is MNHNY, CDR2 SVGAGI, per germline (reference sequence). After removal of 4 bases from V and 6 bases from J, the junction contained 8 bases not matched to a gene. The CDR3 region is CASSSRTGLAGELFF. CDR3 coding DNA: TGTGCCAGCAGTTCAAGGACAGGTCTCGCCGGGGAGCTGTTTTTT.

Of note for this clone: Other DNA sequences in the same sample also yield this CDR3. The chain couples TRBV28 to TRBJ2-7, with a tentative D call TRBD2 (5 bases). The CDR3 sequence is 12 residues long. V shed 2 bases and J shed 3 bases, with 5 bases lying between them. CDR1 and CDR2 (germline): MDHEN, SYDVKM. CDR3 DNA: TGTGCCAGCAGTTTACGGGGCTACGAGCAGTACTTC. Encoded protein: CASSLRGYEQYF.

The V call is TRBV19, the J call TRBJ1-1; tentative D call: TRBD1 (6 bases). The CDR3 contains 10 residues. Germline CDR1 reads LNHDA; CDR2 reads SQIVND (reference sequence). Trimming took 9 bases from V and 5 from J, leaving 7 bases between them. The CDR3 region has the DNA TGTGCCAGCCAGGGGACTGAAGCTTTCTTT. It translates to CASQGTEAFF.

This chain joins TRBV19 and TRBJ1-2, with 8 bases aligning to TRBD1. The V segment lost 7 bases and the J segment 3 bases; nucleotides outside the gene matches: 1. CDR3 length: 12 amino acids. The germline gives CDR1 LNHDA, CDR2 SQIVND (reference sequence). The CDR3 region has the DNA TGTGCCAGTAAGACAGGGGACTATGGCTACACCTTC. Protein sequence: CASKTGDYGYTF.

The chain uses TRBV5-1 and TRBJ2-1; 10 nucleotides line up with TRBD1. The trim removed 4 bases at V and 15 bases at J, leaving 10 bases unmatched. Per germline, CDR1 SGHRS and CDR2 YFSETQ. This CDR3 contains 13 residues. The CDR3 DNA reads TGCGCCAGCAGCGAGGGGACAGGGGAAGTGCGGTTCTTC. Protein product: CASSEGTGEVRFF.

The rearrangement joins TRBV6-5 to TRBJ1-1; D perhaps matches TRBD1 (5 bases). With 0 bases removed from V and 0 bases from J, the gap between germline ends came to 8 bases. This CDR3 contains 15 residues. Germline values: CDR1 MNHEY, CDR2 SVGAGI. The CDR3 region has the DNA TGTGCCAGCAGTTACTCCCGACAGTTGAACACTGAAGCTTTCTTT. It specifies CASSYSRQLNTEAFF.

This chain connects TRBV10-3 to TRBJ2-1; the match to TRBD2 covers 10 bases. Germline values: CDR1 ENHRY, CDR2 SYGVKD. V was pared by 6 bases and J by 0 bases, with 5 bases of the junction left unmatched. CDR3 length equals 16 residues. The CDR3 DNA reads as TGTGCCATCAGGCGTAGCGGGGGGAGCTCCTACAATGAGCAGTTCTTC. Translating gives CAIRRSGGSSYNEQFF.